Below, 13 T cell receptor beta chains from the same sample are listed, as sequenced in a study of regulatory T cells in long-lasting Graves disease. Combining iRepertoire HTBI primers with Arm-PCR of CDR3 regions, the authors built TCR beta libraries. Using its own MiXCR run on the multiplex PCR reads, TCRdb lists one record per CDR3 protein. The data contain about 530,000 distinct CDR3 sequences, about 16% of them singletons. Time point noted: newly diagnosed GD, antithyroid drugs for less than 3 months. PBMC RNA was the source of the TCR library. In addition, the sample was reused for a study of T cells in Graves' hyperthyroidism and ophthalmopathy.

The source was peripheral blood mononuclear cells (PBMCs), collected at new diagnosis, from a patient treated with antithyroid drugs. These receptors were collected from a woman aged 40-60 years with Graves disease.

A note on this clonotype: One end of the junction fails to match germline, which may point to a read error. The rearrangement uses TRBV12-5 and TRBJ2-1, with 11 nucleotides matching TRBD2. The CDR3 is 17 residues long. Germline values: CDR1 LGHNT, CDR2 FRNRAP. The CDR3 protein is CASGFGTSGGTYNEQFF. The CDR3 nucleotides are TGTGCCAGTGGTTTCGGGACTAGCGGAGGCACCTACAATGAGCAGTTCTTC.

The table lists this clonotype with a few counts. V gene TRBV5-4 combines with J gene TRBJ2-7; 9 bases align to TRBD1. Trimming at V came to 5 bases and at J to 6 bases, leaving 12 bases not matched to a gene. CDR1 SGHNT and CDR2 YYREEE come from the germline V gene (reference sequence). The CDR3 runs to 15 residues. CDR3 in DNA: TGTGCCAGCAGTTTACCCGGGACAGGGTCCAGCGAGCAGTACTTC. Protein sequence: CASSLPGTGSSEQYF.

This clonotype was counted many times. The chain carries TRBV7-2 and TRBJ2-3; D is possibly TRBD2 (5 bases). The CDR3 extends over 13 amino acids. The germline gives CDR1 SGHTA, CDR2 FQGNSA. V was cut by 6 bases and J by 4 bases, with 11 bases left in between. The CDR3 spells CASSFSEADTQYF. Here the CDR3 DNA reads TGTGCCAGCAGTTTCTCGGAGGCAGATACGCAGTATTTT.

This clonotype appeared many times. The CDR3 nucleotides are TGTGCCAGCAGCGCCACAGGGGGCTGGGAGACCCAGTACTTC. Translating it yields CASSATGGWETQYF. The chain couples TRBV7-9 to TRBJ2-1; 9 positions agree with TRBD1. The end of the DNA is better explained by TRBJ2-5, so the J call may be wrong. This CDR3 has 14 amino acids. Germline loops: CDR1 SEHNR, CDR2 FQNEAQ (reference sequence).

The rearrangement joins TRBV27 to TRBJ2-7; D unresolved. Germline loops: CDR1 MNHEY, CDR2 SMNVEV (reference sequence). The ends were cut back, 5 bases at V and 3 bases at J, with 8 bases in the middle. This CDR3 is built from 12 residues. This CDR3 reads CASSPNNYEQYF. DNA for the CDR3: TGTGCCAGCAGTCCAAATAACTACGAGCAGTACTTC.

This clonotype has ten or more counts. Written as DNA, the CDR3 is TGCGTTTTGCTCCATGACCCCAGAGAGGATCAGCCCCAGCATTTT. It is translated as CVLLHDPREDQPQHF. The V call is TRBV20-1, the J call TRBJ1-5; D unresolved. The CDR3 is 15 amino acids. Germline V gene data show CDR1 as DFQATT and CDR2 as SNEGSKA (reference sequence).

The chain is built from TRBV4-1 and TRBJ1-1; D unclear. Germline CDR1 and CDR2: MGHRA and YSYEKL. Trimming removed 8 bases at V and 1 base at J, with 11 bases between. CDR3 size: 13 residues. The CDR3 sequence is CASVLRENTEAFF. The CDR3 DNA sequence: TGCGCCAGCGTCCTCAGAGAGAACACTGAAGCTTTCTTT.

Regarding this clonotype: It may be a read error: a sequence one base away is much more abundant. The chain links TRBV12-3 or TRBV12-4 to TRBJ1-1; 12 bases are shared with TRBD1. The CDR3 is 15 residues long. V lost 6 bases, J lost 4 bases, and 6 bases stayed unmatched. The CDR3 DNA reads TGTGCCAGCAGAGGGACAGGGGGCAGGAGCACTGAAGCTTTCTTT. Its translation is CASRGTGGRSTEAFF.

This clonotype was picked up many times. The gene calls are TRBV18 and TRBJ1-1; TRBD1 is a possible D gene (6 bases). The V end lost 7 bases, the J end lost 4 bases, and 16 bases lay between the germline ends. Germline V gene data show CDR1 as KGHSH and CDR2 as LQKENI. The CDR3 is made up of 14 amino acids. The CDR3 loop is CASLLRGGGTEAFF. CDR3 DNA sequence: TGTGCCAGCTTGTTAAGGGGAGGGGGCACTGAAGCTTTCTTT.

V usage is TRBV27 and J usage is TRBJ1-2; 9 nucleotides line up with TRBD1. The CDR3 sequence is 14 residues long. Germline V lookup: CDR1 MNHEY, CDR2 SMNVEV (reference sequence). V shed 5 bases, J shed 3 bases, and the junction held 4 bases outside the gene matches. The CDR3 loop is CASSMGQGDYGYTF. The CDR3 DNA reads TGTGCCAGCAGTATGGGACAGGGAGACTATGGCTACACCTTC.

This clonotype has ten or more counts. V is TRBV2 and J is TRBJ1-1; no clear D gene. The germline V and J ends were trimmed by 0 bases and 5 bases, with 7 bases remaining between them. The length of the CDR3 is 13 residues. Germline CDR1 reads SNHLY; CDR2 reads FYNNEI. The CDR3 region is CASSEAKGTEAFF. The CDR3 bases are TGTGCCAGCAGTGAAGCCAAGGGAACTGAAGCTTTCTTT.

In this sample, this clonotype turned up a few times. The chain carries TRBV10-2 and TRBJ1-6; D gene ambiguous. Germline loops: CDR1 WSHSY, CDR2 SAAADI. V was clipped by 2 bases and J by 8 bases, with 10 bases between them. There are 14 residues in the CDR3. The DNA for the CDR3 is TGCGCCAGCAGTGAGGCGGGAAGATATTCACCCCTCCACTTT. This codes for CASSEAGRYSPLHF.

Ten or more counts support this clonotype. V gene TRBV5-4 combines with J gene TRBJ1-5; 10 bases agree with TRBD1. V trimming: 3 bases; J trimming: 5 bases; junction bases outside the gene matches: 5. Germline CDR1 is SGHNT and CDR2 is YYREEE (reference sequence). The CDR3 loop spans 15 amino acids. The CDR3 nucleotides read TGTGCCAGCAGCTGGGGGACAGGGGTGGATCAGCCCCAGCATTTT. Translating gives CASSWGTGVDQPQHF.